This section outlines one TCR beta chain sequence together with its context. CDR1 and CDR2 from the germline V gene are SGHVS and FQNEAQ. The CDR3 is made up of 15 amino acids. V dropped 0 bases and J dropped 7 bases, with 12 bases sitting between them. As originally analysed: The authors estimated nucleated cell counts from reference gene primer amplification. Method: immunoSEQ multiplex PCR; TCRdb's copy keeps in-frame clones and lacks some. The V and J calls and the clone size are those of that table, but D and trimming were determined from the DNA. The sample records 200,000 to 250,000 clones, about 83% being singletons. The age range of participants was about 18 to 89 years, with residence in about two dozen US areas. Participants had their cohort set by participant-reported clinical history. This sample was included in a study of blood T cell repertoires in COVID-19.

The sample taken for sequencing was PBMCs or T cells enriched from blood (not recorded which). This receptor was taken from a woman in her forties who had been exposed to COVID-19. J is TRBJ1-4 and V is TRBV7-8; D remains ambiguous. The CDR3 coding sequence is TGTGCCAGCAGCTTAGCGGGCCGGTTGGGTGAAAAACTGTTTTTT. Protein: CASSLAGRLGEKLFF.